This TCR beta chain stems from a study of cytomegalovirus exposure and HLA in healthy donors. Study-level information: Early on, a data release was issued that held 65 million to 100 million unique TCRs from HLA-typed donors.

This clone has only one observation. Its antigen is not identified. With 60 Vbeta and 13 Jbeta primers, the PCR was carried out. Assay used: immunoSEQ multiplex PCR; TCRdb lists only in-frame clones, some missing. Found here are some 200,000 clones, approximately 80% of them singletons; the top ten hold roughly 0.66%. CDR3 length: 11 residues. Germline CDR1 and CDR2: DFQATT and SNEGSKA (reference sequence). Findings and limits, study-wide: A later analysis reportedly found that, within productive TCRs, an Asian-associated ancestry cluster had fewer N-insertions than the mean observed across the 666 donors.

The gene calls are TRBV20-1 and TRBJ1-2; TRBD1 agrees at 10 bases. The sequence was collected from a boy between 2 and 10 years old in good health and CMV-seronegative. Sequences were obtained from PBMCs. DNA of the CDR3: TGCAGCTCCGGGACAGGGGTGGACTACACCTTC. This gives the protein CSSGTGVDYTF.